A selection of T cell receptor beta chains follows, all from one sample in a study of glioma-infiltrating T cells. TCRdb analysed the multiplex PCR reads with MiXCR anew, one entry per CDR3 protein. The data hold a few thousand distinct CDR3 sequences, with around 29% observed a single time. Specimen: glioma tissue, nonneoplastic brain tissue, or PBMCs (not recorded which). The receptor set was obtained from a human donor with low-grade glioma or glioblastoma, undergoing nonglioma brain surgery, or in good health (not recorded which). The conserved cysteine and the conserved F or W are not part of the CDR3 here. The order of the fields is V gene, CDR3 protein.

v_call: TRBV2; cdr3_aa: ASSESGSLDEQF
v_call: TRBV20-1; cdr3_aa: SARVQGSSAEQY
v_call: TRBV28; cdr3_aa: ASSFGGVGYGYT
v_call: TRBV20-1; cdr3_aa: SAARIRGGGTGELF
v_call: TRBV27; cdr3_aa: ASSMGPSNEQF
v_call: TRBV27; cdr3_aa: ASSLQGPYEQY
v_call: TRBV7-3; cdr3_aa: ASSLGTAGNTIY
v_call: TRBV24-1; cdr3_aa: ATAQPPRADTQY
v_call: TRBV5-1; cdr3_aa: ASSFEGAGEAF
v_call: TRBV6-2/TRBV6-3; cdr3_aa: ASSYRDRNTEAF
v_call: TRBV12-3/TRBV12-4; cdr3_aa: ASSPSLGVAETQY
v_call: TRBV7-9; cdr3_aa: ASSSLGQRIDYGYT
v_call: TRBV7-9; cdr3_aa: ASSLGDNQPQH
v_call: TRBV4-1; cdr3_aa: ASIQTGHDNYGYT
v_call: TRBV3-1; cdr3_aa: ASSRRSATEAF
v_call: TRBV7-9; cdr3_aa: ASSSAAGKEGYT
v_call: TRBV12-3/TRBV12-4; cdr3_aa: ASSLTSGGAVLAKNIQY
v_call: TRBV6-6; cdr3_aa: ASSYSRGDEQF
v_call: TRBV27; cdr3_aa: ASSLTGGTPF
v_call: TRBV28; cdr3_aa: ASGISDRSWDTEAF
v_call: TRBV12-3/TRBV12-4; cdr3_aa: ASSLFRQPQH
v_call: TRBV5-4; cdr3_aa: ASLPDRDLPETQY
v_call: TRBV6-1; cdr3_aa: ASSEGSYNEQF
v_call: TRBV5-1; cdr3_aa: ASSFQETQY
v_call: TRBV12-3/TRBV12-4; cdr3_aa: ASSSGDFKWETQY
v_call: TRBV12-3/TRBV12-4; cdr3_aa: ASSLGRQETQY
v_call: TRBV20-1; cdr3_aa: SAPSDRGGETQY
v_call: TRBV20-1; cdr3_aa: SARDQRGLGEQY
v_call: TRBV4-1; cdr3_aa: ASSQDPGQVLTSTDTQY
v_call: TRBV19; cdr3_aa: ASSIRTAGDTEAF